The T cell receptor beta chain described here comes from a study of cytomegalovirus exposure and HLA in healthy donors. This CDR3 spans 16 amino acids. Germline V lookup: CDR1 SGHRS, CDR2 YFSETQ. V was clipped by 4 bases and J by 7 bases, with 20 bases between them. The PCR ran on 60 Vbeta and 13 Jbeta primers. Generated by immunoSEQ multiplex PCR, the TCRdb table keeps only in-frame clones and is missing some. The data hold 170,000 or so clones, with 84% observed a single time. Specimen: PBMCs. This receptor was identified in a girl aged 5 to 17 in good health and CMV-seropositive. The gene calls are TRBV5-1 and TRBJ2-2, with a weak D call TRBD2 (6 bases). CDR3 sequence reads: CASSGGTANGVGELFF. In nucleotides, the CDR3 is TGCGCCAGCAGCGGGGGGACTGCTAACGGGGTCGGGGAGCTGTTTTTT.